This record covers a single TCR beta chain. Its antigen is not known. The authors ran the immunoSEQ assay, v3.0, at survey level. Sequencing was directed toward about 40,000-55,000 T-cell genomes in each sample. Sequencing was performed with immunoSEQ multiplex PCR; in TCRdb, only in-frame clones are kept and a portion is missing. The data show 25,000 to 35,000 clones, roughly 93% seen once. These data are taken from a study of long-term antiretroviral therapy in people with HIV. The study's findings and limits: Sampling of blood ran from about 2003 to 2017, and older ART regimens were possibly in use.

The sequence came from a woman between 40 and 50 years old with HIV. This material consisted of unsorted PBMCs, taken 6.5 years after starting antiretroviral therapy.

The CDR3: CASSLRFPGPVYGYTF. DNA for the CDR3: TGTGCCAGCAGCCTCCGATTCCCGGGACCGGTCTATGGCTACACCTTC. The rearrangement uses TRBV5-6 and TRBJ1-2; D perhaps matches TRBD1 (5 bases). Germline CDR1 and CDR2: SGHDT and YYEEEE. The V and J ends lost 4 bases and 4 bases respectively, with 20 bases between them. This CDR3 is 16 amino acids long.